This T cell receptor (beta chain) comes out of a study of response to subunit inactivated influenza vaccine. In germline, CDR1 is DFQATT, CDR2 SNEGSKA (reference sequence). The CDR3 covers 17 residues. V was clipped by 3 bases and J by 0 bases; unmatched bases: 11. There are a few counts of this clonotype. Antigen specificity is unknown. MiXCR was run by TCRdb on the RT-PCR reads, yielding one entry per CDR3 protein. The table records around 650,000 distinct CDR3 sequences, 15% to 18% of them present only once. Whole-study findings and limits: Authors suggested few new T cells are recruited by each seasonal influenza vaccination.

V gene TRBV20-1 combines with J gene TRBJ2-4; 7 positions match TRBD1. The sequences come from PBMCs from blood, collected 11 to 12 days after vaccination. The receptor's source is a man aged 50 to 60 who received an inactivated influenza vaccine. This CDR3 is CSARATGTGLAKNIQYF. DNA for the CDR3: TGCAGTGCTAGGGCGACAGGGACGGGCTTAGCCAAAAACATTCAGTACTTC.